What follows are 22 T cell receptor beta chains derived from one specimen sequenced in a study of T cell repertoires in cytomegalovirus infection. TCRdb fed the reads into MiXCR, producing one record per CDR3 protein. The data hold 310,000 or so distinct CDR3 sequences, with roughly a tenth observed a single time. The sequenced sample consisted of PBMCs. Source of these receptors: a human donor in good health (CMV status not recorded). Some clones in this sample may be carry-over from other donors' samples.

Many counts were recorded for this clonotype. V and J are TRBV7-9 and TRBJ1-2; D is perhaps TRBD1 (6 bases). This CDR3 region has 16 residues. Trimming shortened V by 0 bases and J by 2 bases, and 13 bases separated the two germline ends. CDR1 SEHNR and CDR2 FQNEAQ come from the germline V gene (reference sequence). CDR3 nucleotide sequence: TGTGCCAGCAGCTTAGCGGCTGGACAGCAGAACTATGGCTACACCTTC. As protein: CASSLAAGQQNYGYTF.

This clonotype came up many times. The V call is TRBV7-9, the J call TRBJ2-5, with D possibly matching TRBD2 (6 bases). Germline V gives CDR1 SEHNR, CDR2 FQNEAQ (reference sequence). V gave up 5 bases and J gave up 5 bases, with 15 bases separating them. The CDR3 spans 14 residues. The CDR3: CASSRFPSDETQYF. In DNA form, the CDR3 reads TGTGCCAGCAGCCGCTTTCCTAGCGACGAGACCCAGTACTTC.

This clonotype was seen repeatedly, ten times or more. The gene calls are TRBV23-1 and TRBJ2-2, with D perhaps TRBD1 (6 bases). Being an ORF, TRBV23-1 has a function that is uncertain. The CDR3 extends over 14 amino acids. Between the trimmed V and J ends, which lost 8 bases and 1 base, there was a span of 11 bases. The CDR3 reads CASPRQENTGELFF. The CDR3 nucleotides are TGCGCCAGCCCCAGACAGGAGAACACCGGGGAGCTGTTTTTT.

This clonotype appeared many times. One junction end disagrees with the germline gene, perhaps due to a read error. The chain carries TRBV7-7 and TRBJ2-1, with 8 bases identical to TRBD2. Per germline, CDR1 SSHAT and CDR2 FNYEAQ (reference sequence). The CDR3 length is 15 residues. DNA of the CDR3: TGTGCTAGCAGACTTCTAGGCGGGGGGCTCAATGAGCAGTTCTTC. It yields the protein CASRLLGGGLNEQFF.

In this sample, this clonotype turned up many times. The chain combines TRBV14 with TRBJ2-7; TRBD2 is a possible D gene (5 bases). There are 13 residues in the CDR3. The ends were cut back, 10 bases at V and 6 bases at J, with 19 bases in the middle. Germline V gene sequence: CDR1 SGHDN, CDR2 FVKESK. In DNA form, the CDR3 reads TGTGCCACCCCCGGACTGACCAAGTCCGAGCAGTACTTC. The encoded protein is CATPGLTKSEQYF.

The rearrangement joins TRBV2 to TRBJ2-2; 7 positions match TRBD1. CDR1 and CDR2 from the germline V gene are SNHLY and FYNNEI. The V gene end was trimmed by 11 bases and the J gene end by 8 bases; junction bases not matched to a gene: 14. The CDR3 has 14 amino acids. The CDR3 DNA sequence: TGTGCCTCCCACAGGGGCCTAGCTGCTGGGGAGCTGTTTTTT. Translated, it gives CASHRGLAAGELFF. The full variable domain, in which reference TRBV2 and TRBJ2-2 provide the parts outside the CDR3, is EPEVTQTPSHQVTQMGQEVILRCVPISNHLYFYWYRQILGQKVEFLVSFYNNEISEKSEIFDDQFSVERPDGSNFTLKIRSTKLEDSAMYFCASHRGLAAGELFFGEGSRLTVL.

This clonotype came up many times. The CDR3 spells CASSLDEGLFF. The CDR3 nucleotides are TGTGCCAGCAGCTTAGATGAGGGACTGTTCTTC. The rearrangement links TRBV7-6 to TRBJ2-1, with a possible D match to TRBD2 (6 bases). There are 11 residues in the CDR3. Germline V gives CDR1 SGHVS, CDR2 FNYEAQ. The germline V and J ends were trimmed by 1 base and 15 bases, with 10 bases remaining between them.

This clonotype has at least ten counts. V and J are TRBV6-2 or TRBV6-3 and TRBJ1-1; the D is unclear. With 2 bases removed from V and 4 bases from J, the gap between germline ends came to 14 bases. The CDR3 consists of 15 residues. The germline V gene has CDR1 MNHEY and CDR2 SVGEGT. This CDR3 is CASSYQTIVSTEAFF. The CDR3 bases are TGTGCCAGCAGTTACCAGACCATCGTGAGCACTGAAGCTTTCTTT.

The rearrangement uses TRBV28 and TRBJ1-1, with D unresolved. Germline V gives CDR1 MDHEN, CDR2 SYDVKM. The V and J ends lost 11 bases and 3 bases respectively, with 19 bases between them. CDR3 length: 14 residues. CDR3 nucleotide sequence: TGTGCCTGCTCAAGCGTTGGGTCTTACACTGAAGCTTTCTTT. Translated, it gives CACSSVGSYTEAFF.

Worth noting for this clonotype: A much larger clone differs by one base, so this may be a read error. Because it lacks the conserved phenylalanine or tryptophan at the end, this CDR3 is likely a read error. The chain links TRBV20-1 to TRBJ2-1; 10 bases agree with TRBD2. Germline CDR1 reads DFQATT; CDR2 reads SNEGSKA (reference sequence). The V and J ends lost 2 bases and 10 bases, in that order; junction bases with no gene match: 8. This CDR3 comprises 14 residues. CDR3 loop: CSARLAGGPEEQFL. The CDR3 DNA is TGCAGTGCTAGATTAGCGGGGGGCCCTGAGGAGCAGTTCCTC.

Ten or more counts support this clonotype. The J gene is TRBJ1-4, the V gene TRBV7-9; D possibly corresponds to TRBD1 (5 bases). Germline CDR1 is SEHNR and CDR2 is FQNEAQ (reference sequence). This CDR3 is 14 amino acids long. V was shortened by 7 bases and J by 6 bases, with 15 bases between the two germline ends. For the CDR3, the DNA is TGTGCCAGCAACTCGGGGCGGTTCGATGAAAAACTGTTTTTT. This translates into CASNSGRFDEKLFF.

The sample holds many counts of this clonotype. The chain links TRBV7-9 to TRBJ2-3; D is ambiguous. This CDR3 spans 12 amino acids. V was trimmed by 5 bases and J by 9 bases, leaving 12 bases between them. Germline assignment: CDR1 SEHNR and CDR2 FQNEAQ (reference sequence). The CDR3 protein is CASSGRAPTQYF. In DNA form, the CDR3 reads TGTGCCAGCAGCGGCCGGGCCCCAACGCAGTATTTT.

This clonotype appeared many times. The chain employs TRBV28 and TRBJ2-7; a possible D gene is TRBD2 (6 bases). V shed 3 bases and J shed 5 bases, with 8 bases lying between them. The CDR3 is 12 amino acids. Germline CDR1 and CDR2: MDHEN and SYDVKM. In DNA form, the CDR3 reads TGTGCCAGCAGTTTGGGGGGTCACGAGCAGTACTTC. It is translated as CASSLGGHEQYF.

This clonotype was detected ten times or more. The chain joins TRBV28 to TRBJ1-1; 7 bases are shared with TRBD1. The CDR3 has 17 amino acids. The J segment lost 0 bases and the V segment lost 3 bases, leaving 10 bases of the junction unmatched. Germline CDR1 reads MDHEN; CDR2 reads SYDVKM. The CDR3 coding sequence is TGTGCCAGCAGTTTTAGGGGGCGCAGCTATTTGAACACTGAAGCTTTCTTT. It is translated as CASSFRGRSYLNTEAFF.

About this clonotype: Likely a read error: the CDR3 ends without its conserved phenylalanine or tryptophan. J is TRBJ2-7 and V is TRBV20-1; weak D call: TRBD1 (6 bases). The CDR3 consists of 12 residues. Germline loops: CDR1 DFQATT, CDR2 SNEGSKA (reference sequence). Trimming took off 6 bases at V and 1 base at J, with 10 bases between the two ends. CDR3 residues: CSANRGSYEQYI. The CDR3 DNA reads TGCAGTGCGAATAGGGGGTCCTACGAGCAGTACATC.

This clonotype was recorded many times. The chain is built from TRBV7-3 and TRBJ1-1, with D possibly TRBD1 on 6 matching bases. V was cut by 5 bases and J by 5 bases, with 15 bases left in between. The germline CDR1 and CDR2 sequences are SGHTA and FQGTGA. The CDR3 is 14 amino acids. CDR3 sequence reads: CASSAGGHGTEAFF. CDR3 DNA sequence: TGTGCCAGCAGCGCTGGGGGGCATGGAACTGAAGCTTTCTTT.

The rearrangement joins TRBV20-1 to TRBJ2-6; unclear D gene. Germline V gives CDR1 DFQATT, CDR2 SNEGSKA (reference sequence). The V gene lost 0 bases and the J gene lost 2 bases, with 8 bases spanning the gap. The CDR3 spans 15 residues. This CDR3 is CSARDPGTGANVLTF. For the CDR3, the DNA is TGCAGTGCTAGAGACCCGGGTACTGGGGCCAACGTCCTGACTTTC.

This clonotype was seen repeatedly, ten times or more. The chain recombines TRBV12-3 or TRBV12-4 with TRBJ2-1; D not certain. The germline V and J ends were trimmed by 6 bases and 9 bases, with 15 bases remaining between them. The CDR3 covers 13 residues. The DNA for the CDR3 is TGTGCCAGCAGCCCCCGCGTTCTGGGTGAGCAGTTCTTC. As protein: CASSPRVLGEQFF.

This clonotype was counted ten times or more. The gene calls are TRBV2 and TRBJ1-3; TRBD1 is a possible D gene (5 bases). The germline gives CDR1 SNHLY, CDR2 FYNNEI. The CDR3 covers 15 residues. Deletions cut 7 bases from V and 0 bases from J, with 13 bases between. The CDR3 DNA reads TGTGCCAGCATGGGATGGGGGAACTCTGGAAACACCATATATTTT. Translation gives CASMGWGNSGNTIYF.

In its sample, this clonotype was seen a few times. The chain links TRBV20-1 to TRBJ2-7; tentatively, D is TRBD1 (6 bases). Germline lookup yields CDR1 DFQATT and CDR2 SNEGSKA (reference sequence). Trimming removed 0 bases at V and 6 bases at J, with 15 bases between. The CDR3 has 14 residues. CDR3 amino acids: CSARERGSVGEQYV. DNA of the CDR3: TGCAGTGCTAGAGAAAGGGGGAGTGTGGGCGAGCAGTACGTC.

This clonotype came up many times. This chain joins TRBV28 and TRBJ2-7; D remains ambiguous. CDR1 and CDR2 (germline): MDHEN, SYDVKM. The CDR3 extends over 11 amino acids. CDR3 sequence: CATSGSYEQYV. The CDR3 bases are TGTGCCACCAGTGGCTCCTACGAGCAGTACGTC.

This clonotype was recorded at least ten times. The chain joins TRBV5-1 to TRBJ1-2; no clear D gene. There are 13 residues in the CDR3. Germline V gene lookup returns CDR1 SGHRS and CDR2 YFSETQ. Trimming took 1 base from V and 3 from J, leaving 7 bases between them. CDR3 amino acids: CASSLRQDYGYTF. CDR3 coding DNA: TGCGCCAGCAGCTTGAGGCAGGACTATGGCTACACCTTC. Combining the CDR3 with reference TRBV5-1 and TRBJ1-2 gives the whole variable domain KAGVTQTPRYLIKTRGQQVTLSCSPISGHRSVSWYQQTPGQGLQFLFEYFSETQRNKGNFPGRFSGRQFSNSRSEMNVSTLELGDSALYLCASSLRQDYGYTFGSGTRLTVV.